These 23 T cell receptor beta chains share one sample of origin, sequenced in a study of breast tumors, draining lymph nodes, adjacent tissues. Breast cancer patients provided tissue from their axillary draining lymph nodes. TCRdb re-derived calls from the multiplex PCR reads in MiXCR, one entry per CDR3 protein. The sample has tens of thousands of distinct CDR3 sequences, over 25% seen once. The material sequenced was axillary lymph node tissue. The receptors stem from a female donor with breast cancer. Some clones in this sample may be carry-over from other donors' samples.

This clonotype showed up many times. The chain is built from TRBV7-2 and TRBJ2-1; TRBD1 matches 7 bases. The CDR3 is 14 residues long. The germline CDR1 and CDR2 sequences are SGHTA and FQGNSA. The V gene end was trimmed by 2 bases and the J gene end by 7 bases; junction bases not matched to a gene: 5. The CDR3 reads CASSLTGARNEQFF. The CDR3 bases are TGTGCCAGCAGCTTAACAGGGGCTAGGAATGAGCAGTTCTTC.

This clonotype was seen many times. This rearrangement joins TRBV11-2 to TRBJ2-1; no reliable D call. CDR1 is SGHAT and CDR2 is FQNNGV in the germline V gene. Trimming took 2 bases from V and 7 from J, leaving 6 bases between them. The CDR3 covers 12 residues. The CDR3 DNA is TGTGCCAGCAGCTTACTGGGAAATGAGCAGTTCTTC. It is translated as CASSLLGNEQFF.

This clonotype was observed many times. Because it lacks the conserved phenylalanine or tryptophan at the end, this CDR3 is likely a read error. No DNA is shown, since the ends of the CDR3 on it are uncertain; the CDR3 is the one TCRdb lists. The chain recombines TRBV7-9 with TRBJ2-5; the table gives TRBD2 as D, unverified against the DNA. Termini included, the CDR3 measures 13 amino acids. The germline V gene encodes CDR1 SEHNR and CDR2 FQNEAQ (reference sequence). The CDR3 is CASSDIAGSGEYL.

This sequence joins TRBV7-2 and TRBJ2-1; the D gene is possibly TRBD2 (5 bases). The CDR3 is made up of 17 amino acids. Deletions cut 1 base from V and 5 bases from J, with 18 bases between. In germline, CDR1 is SGHTA, CDR2 FQGNSA. Written as DNA, the CDR3 is TGTGCCAGCAGCTTAGTGGGGTCCAGCGGCCAAGACAATGAGCAGTTCTTC. This translates into CASSLVGSSGQDNEQFF.

This clonotype was counted at least ten times. The gene calls are TRBV5-1 and TRBJ2-7; 7 bases map to TRBD1. The V segment lost 4 bases and the J segment 3 bases; nucleotides outside the gene matches: 7. CDR3 size: 14 residues. Germline values: CDR1 SGHRS, CDR2 YFSETQ. CDR3 residues: CASSPGQAYYEQYF. The CDR3, as DNA: TGCGCCAGCAGCCCCGGACAGGCTTACTACGAGCAGTACTTC.

This clonotype was recorded at least ten times. This chain uses TRBV5-6 with TRBJ1-6; tentative D call: TRBD1 (6 bases). The CDR3 totals 14 residues. The germline V gene encodes CDR1 SGHDT and CDR2 YYEEEE. V shed 2 bases and J shed 8 bases, with 11 bases lying between them. CDR3 DNA: TGTGCCAGCAGCTTCGTGGACAGAGATTCACCCCTCCACTTT. Protein sequence: CASSFVDRDSPLHF.

With respect to this clonotype: One end of the junction is discordant with germline, which a read error may explain. The chain has TRBV6-1 and TRBJ1-1; 9 positions match TRBD1. Looked up from germline, CDR1 is MNHNS and CDR2 is SASEGT. The CDR3 covers 17 residues. CDR3 loop: CASLVVGTGKFSEGGGF. The CDR3 nucleotides are TGTGCCAGCCTTGTAGTAGGGACAGGGAAATTCTCGGAGGGGGGCGGGTTT.

The table lists this clonotype with many counts. The rearrangement joins TRBV7-2 to TRBJ2-7, with D possibly being TRBD1 (6 bases). Per the germline V gene, CDR1 is SGHTA and CDR2 is FQGNSA. Trimming removed 5 bases at V and 2 bases at J, with 22 bases between. The CDR3 is made up of 17 amino acids. Here the CDR3 reads CASSRNSPRTAPYEQYF. CDR3 nucleotide sequence: TGTGCCAGCAGCCGAAACTCACCTAGGACAGCCCCCTACGAGCAGTACTTC.

This clonotype was recorded at least ten times. The chain is built from TRBV20-1 and TRBJ1-3; D might be TRBD1 (5 bases). The CDR3 contains 14 residues. Trimming took 3 bases from V and 4 from J, leaving 13 bases between them. In germline, CDR1 is DFQATT, CDR2 SNEGSKA (reference sequence). The CDR3 loop is CSARKGQGGNTIYF. CDR3 bases: TGCAGTGCTAGGAAGGGGCAGGGAGGAAACACCATATATTTT.

J is TRBJ2-7 and V is TRBV24-1; 8 positions agree with TRBD1. From germline, CDR1 is KGHDR and CDR2 SFDVKD. The CDR3 has 15 amino acids. V shed 5 bases and J 0 bases; nucleotides not matched to a gene: 5. CDR3 loop: CATSAHDRGSYEQYF. The DNA for the CDR3 is TGTGCCACCAGTGCTCACGACAGGGGCTCCTACGAGCAGTACTTC.

This clonotype was recorded at least ten times. The genes are TRBV11-3 and TRBJ1-4, with D hard to call. The germline V and J ends were trimmed by 5 bases and 8 bases, with 12 bases remaining between them. Germline V CDR1 and CDR2: SGHNT, YENEEA. The CDR3 is 13 amino acids. This CDR3 is CASSHPRGEKLFF. In DNA, the CDR3 is TGTGCCAGCAGCCACCCCCGCGGAGAAAAACTGTTTTTT.

This clonotype was found many times. The chain carries TRBV11-3 and TRBJ2-5, with 9 positions matching TRBD2. The length of the CDR3 is 17 residues. Per germline, CDR1 SGHNT and CDR2 YENEEA. The junction had 15 bases not matched to a gene; V was cut back by 5 bases and J by 5 bases. CDR3 region: CASSPGRGREWGETQYF. In DNA, the CDR3 is TGTGCCAGCAGCCCTGGGCGCGGGAGGGAATGGGGGGAGACCCAGTACTTC.

This clonotype was found many times. J is TRBJ2-7 and V is TRBV7-9; 10 bases fit TRBD2. V trimming: 3 bases; J trimming: 0 bases; junction bases outside the gene matches: 11. Germline V lookup: CDR1 SEHNR, CDR2 FQNEAQ (reference sequence). This CDR3 region has 18 residues. DNA of the CDR3: TGTGCCAGCAGCTTGAAAACTAGCGGGGATAGAGCCTCCTACGAGCAGTACTTC. It yields the protein CASSLKTSGDRASYEQYF.

Worth noting for this clonotype: A much larger clone lies one base from this, so it may be a read error. This CDR3 fails to terminate in the conserved phenylalanine or tryptophan, so it likely reflects a read error. The chain employs TRBV7-3 and TRBJ1-1; D is uncertain. Trimming shortened V by 2 bases and J by 4 bases, and 8 bases separated the two germline ends. This CDR3 is 13 amino acids long. Germline CDR1 reads SGHTA; CDR2 reads FQGTGA. Here the CDR3 reads CASSLWARTEAFL. The CDR3 DNA follows: TGTGCCAGCAGCTTATGGGCTCGCACTGAAGCTTTCTTG.

There are many counts of this clonotype. The CDR3, as DNA: TGCAGTGCTGAAAATACCGGGACAGGGGTCGACGGCTACACCTTC. Protein sequence: CSAENTGTGVDGYTF. This sequence joins TRBV20-1 and TRBJ1-2, with 10 bases matching TRBD1. V gave up 5 bases and J gave up 8 bases; unmatched junction bases: 14. CDR3 size: 15 residues. Germline V gene sequence: CDR1 DFQATT, CDR2 SNEGSKA (reference sequence).

This clonotype was counted ten times or more. The chain joins TRBV4-2 to TRBJ2-1, with 10 bases aligning to TRBD2. Per the germline V gene, CDR1 is LGHNA and CDR2 is YNFKEQ. CDR3 length: 14 residues. The V gene end was trimmed by 4 bases and the J gene end by 6 bases; junction bases not matched to a gene: 3. CDR3 amino acids: CASSLSGGSNEQFF. CDR3 DNA sequence: TGTGCCAGCAGCCTTAGCGGGGGGAGCAATGAGCAGTTCTTC.

This chain connects TRBV10-3 to TRBJ2-7; tentatively, D is TRBD2 (7 bases). Trimming cost V 2 bases and J 7 bases, with 24 bases left between them. Germline-derived CDR1 and CDR2 are ENHRY and SYGVKD. There are 17 residues in the CDR3. The CDR3 nucleotides read TGTGCCATCAGTGAGCCCTCACTAGCGTCCGCAGGGGTTGAGCAGTACTTC. Residues: CAISEPSLASAGVEQYF.

This clonotype was seen at least ten times. J is TRBJ1-4 and V is TRBV20-1; TRBD1 matches 7 bases. CDR1 is DFQATT, CDR2 SNEGSKA, per germline (reference sequence). J was trimmed by 3 bases and V by 7 bases; bases with no gene match: 8. The CDR3 is made up of 14 amino acids. CDR3 DNA: TGCAGTGTTTCCGACAGGGTGGCTAATGAAAAACTGTTTTTT. It codes for CSVSDRVANEKLFF.

The chain combines TRBV11-3 with TRBJ1-1, with D possibly TRBD1 on 5 matching bases. V was pared by 1 base and J by 8 bases, with 11 bases between. This CDR3 is 13 amino acids long. Germline V gene data show CDR1 as SGHNT and CDR2 as YENEEA. CDR3 nucleotides: TGTGCCAGCAGCTTAGCAGGGTGGAGGGAAGCTTTCTTT. Translated: CASSLAGWREAFF.

Ten or more counts support this clonotype. This chain uses TRBV11-2 with TRBJ1-3; maybe TRBD1 (5 bases). Germline loops: CDR1 SGHAT, CDR2 FQNNGV. This CDR3 has 17 amino acids. The germline V and J ends were trimmed by 6 bases and 9 bases, with 27 bases remaining between them. In nucleotides, the CDR3 is TGTGCCAGCAGTTCGAGACGGACACATTCTGTCGAGGGCACCATATATTTT. Translated: CASSSRRTHSVEGTIYF.

This clonotype was detected many times. The chain combines TRBV13 with TRBJ2-6, with D possibly TRBD1 on 5 matching bases. Trimming took off 5 bases at V and 0 bases at J, with 8 bases between the two ends. There are 15 residues in the CDR3. Germline CDR1 PRHDT, CDR2 FYEKMQ (reference sequence). DNA for the CDR3: TGTGCCAGCAGCCGACAGATCTCTGGGGCCAACGTCCTGACTTTC. Translated: CASSRQISGANVLTF.

This clonotype has a count of ten or more. The chain combines TRBV4-3 with TRBJ1-2; D remains unclear. This CDR3 has 14 residues. Trimming removed 0 bases from V and 0 bases from J, with 5 bases in between. Germline V CDR1 and CDR2: LGHNA, YSLEER. The CDR3 here is CASSQDRSNYGYTF. CDR3 nucleotide sequence: TGCGCCAGCAGCCAAGACAGGTCTAACTATGGCTACACCTTC.

This clonotype was picked up many times. The rearrangement uses TRBV20-1 and TRBJ1-5; D unclear. V was cut by 1 base and J by 4 bases, with 8 bases left in between. The length of the CDR3 is 13 residues. Germline CDR1 DFQATT, CDR2 SNEGSKA (reference sequence). The CDR3 reads CSARAEANQPQHF. The CDR3 DNA follows: TGCAGTGCTAGAGCTGAGGCAAATCAGCCCCAGCATTTT.